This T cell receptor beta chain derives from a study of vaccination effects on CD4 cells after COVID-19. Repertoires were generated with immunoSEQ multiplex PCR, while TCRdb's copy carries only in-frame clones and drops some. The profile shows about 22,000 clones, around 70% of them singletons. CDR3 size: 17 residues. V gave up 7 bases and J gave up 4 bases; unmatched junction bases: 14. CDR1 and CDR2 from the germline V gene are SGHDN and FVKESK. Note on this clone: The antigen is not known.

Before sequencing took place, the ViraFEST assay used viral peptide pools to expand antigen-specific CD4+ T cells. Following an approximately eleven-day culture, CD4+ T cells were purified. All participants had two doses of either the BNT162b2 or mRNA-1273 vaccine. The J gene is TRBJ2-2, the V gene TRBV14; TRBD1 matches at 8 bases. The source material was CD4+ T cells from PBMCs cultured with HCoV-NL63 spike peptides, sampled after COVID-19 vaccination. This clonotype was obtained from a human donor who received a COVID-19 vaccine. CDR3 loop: CASTDRGGRGSTGELFF. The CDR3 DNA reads TGTGCCAGCACCGACAGGGGTGGCAGGGGGAGCACCGGGGAGCTGTTTTTT. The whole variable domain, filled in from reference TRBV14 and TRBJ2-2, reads EAGVTQFPSHSVIEKGQTVTLRCDPISGHDNLYWYRRVMGKEIKFLLHFVKESKQDESGMPNNRFLAERTGGTYSTLKVQPAELEDSGVYFCASTDRGGRGSTGELFFGEGSRLTVL.